This TCR beta chain was captured in a study of identical twins. TCRdb processed the 5' RACE reads anew with MiXCR; each CDR3 protein has one entry. The sample contains hundreds of thousands of distinct CDR3 sequences, roughly 8% of which appear only once. With V trimmed by 1 base and J by 3 bases, 2 bases remained unmatched. This CDR3 has 14 residues. These data were also reused for a study on yellow fever vaccine responses in identical twins.

The chain combines TRBV12-3 or TRBV12-4 with TRBJ2-5, with 7 bases fitting TRBD1. This clonotype was obtained from a woman between 18 and 30 years old in good health. Sample: PBMCs. The CDR3 spells CASSLGQGEETQYF. In DNA, the CDR3 is TGTGCCAGCAGTTTAGGGCAGGGGGAAGAGACCCAGTACTTC.